These 14 T cell receptor beta chains were all obtained from the same sample, sequenced in a study of blood T cells in healthy people across ages. Combining a sample-barcoded 5' primer with a J-beta primer mix, a second PCR ran for about 7 to 12 cycles. TCRdb reprocessed the 5' RACE reads with MiXCR, giving one entry per CDR3 protein. The table shows about 970,000 distinct CDR3 sequences, with around 54% occurring only once. Input material: blood. The receptors were sampled from a woman in her sixties or seventies in good health.

The chain uses TRBV9 and TRBJ2-1; unclear D gene. The CDR3 runs to 12 residues. Germline CDR1 SGDLS, CDR2 YYNGEE. V was trimmed by 4 bases and J by 10 bases, leaving 12 bases between them. CDR3 nucleotides: TGTGCCAGCAGCCCCGTGGAGCAGGAGCAGTTCTTC. It translates to CASSPVEQEQFF.

This chain joins TRBV6-5 and TRBJ1-1; TRBD1 is a possible D gene (6 bases). Trimming pared 0 bases from V and 8 bases from J, leaving 10 bases between. Germline CDR1 is MNHEY and CDR2 is SVGAGI. This CDR3 region has 13 residues. The CDR3 sequence: CASSYSRGIEAFF. DNA for the CDR3: TGTGCCAGCAGTTACTCTAGGGGGATAGAAGCTTTCTTT.

Concerning this clonotype itself: At one boundary the junction diverges from the germline segment, which might be a read error. This chain connects TRBV28 to TRBJ2-6, with 8 positions matching TRBD1. The V gene's germline CDR1 is MDHEN and CDR2 SYDVKM. The CDR3 sequence is 15 residues long. The CDR3 is CASSGQGAGANVPTF. CDR3 nucleotides: TGTGCCAGCAGTGGACAGGGAGCTGGGGCCAACGTCCCGACTTTC.

A few counts support this clonotype. The chain uses TRBV4-1 and TRBJ1-2; 9 nucleotides line up with TRBD1. From germline, CDR1 is MGHRA and CDR2 YSYEKL. J gave up 4 bases and V 2 bases, and 14 bases lay outside the gene matches. This CDR3 contains 18 residues. The CDR3 DNA follows: TGCGCCAGCAGCCAACCTCCTTTGTTGGGACAGGGTTCCTATGGCTACACCTTC. It encodes CASSQPPLLGQGSYGYTF.

V usage is TRBV5-6 and J usage is TRBJ2-5, with 7 bases that match TRBD2. Germline CDR1 and CDR2: SGHDT and YYEEEE. After removal of 4 bases from V and 2 bases from J, the junction contained 11 bases not matched to a gene. The CDR3 contains 16 residues. The CDR3 bases are TGTGCCAGCAGCCTCGGGGCTAGCGGCTTTCAAGAGACCCAGTACTTC. It codes for CASSLGASGFQETQYF.

This sequence joins TRBV10-3 and TRBJ1-2; TRBD1 might be the D (5 bases). V was clipped by 3 bases and J by 4 bases, with 6 bases between them. Germline CDR1 and CDR2: ENHRY and SYGVKD. The length of the CDR3 is 12 residues. The CDR3 sequence: CAISEDSYGYTF. Here the CDR3 DNA reads TGTGCCATCAGTGAAGACAGCTATGGCTACACCTTC.

V and J are TRBV7-9 and TRBJ1-2, with D perhaps TRBD1 (5 bases). V lost 3 bases to trimming and J lost 6 bases, with 14 bases between them. CDR3 size: 14 residues. Germline values: CDR1 SEHNR, CDR2 FQNEAQ (reference sequence). CDR3 residues: CASSFELGGDGYTF. The CDR3 nucleotides are TGTGCCAGCAGCTTTGAGCTGGGAGGGGATGGCTACACCTTC. The full variable domain, with the rest looked up from reference TRBV7-9 and TRBJ1-2, is DTGVSQNPRHKITKRGQNVTFRCDPISEHNRLYWYRQTLGQGPEFLTYFQNEAQLEKSRLLSDRFSAERPKGSFSTLEIQRTEQGDSAMYLCASSFELGGDGYTFGSGTRLTVV.

The V call is TRBV20-1, the J call TRBJ2-1; no clear D. Trimming left V 2 bases short and J 6 bases short, with 11 bases between. The CDR3 sequence is 13 residues long. Per the germline V gene, CDR1 is DFQATT and CDR2 is SNEGSKA (reference sequence). The CDR3 reads CSARPLPGNEQFF. The CDR3 DNA sequence: TGCAGTGCTAGACCCCTACCTGGCAATGAGCAGTTCTTC.

CDR3 nucleotide sequence: TGTGCCAGCAGCCCTGGTCGCGGCGGGAGAGGTAATGAGCAGTTCTTC. It yields the protein CASSPGRGGRGNEQFF. The rearrangement uses TRBV7-2 and TRBJ2-1; 7 positions agree with TRBD2. V gave up 5 bases and J gave up 7 bases; unmatched junction bases: 14. Germline CDR1 and CDR2: SGHTA and FQGNSA. This CDR3 has 16 residues.

This chain joins TRBV7-2 and TRBJ2-2, with TRBD2 matching over 8 bases. CDR1 and CDR2 from the germline V gene are SGHTA and FQGNSA. V gave up 1 base and J gave up 5 bases; unmatched junction bases: 6. There are 16 residues in the CDR3. The CDR3 sequence: CASSLGIAGNTGELFF. DNA of the CDR3: TGTGCCAGCAGCTTAGGGATAGCGGGAAATACCGGGGAGCTGTTTTTT.

This clonotype turned up a few times. The V gene is TRBV4-2, the J gene TRBJ2-5; weak D call: TRBD2 (6 bases). Trimming stripped 0 bases from V and 4 bases from J, with 12 bases between. The CDR3 has 15 amino acids. CDR1 LGHNA and CDR2 YNFKEQ come from the germline V gene. DNA of the CDR3: TGTGCCAGCAGCCAAGATTTAACTAGCCGAGAGACCCAGTACTTC. This translates into CASSQDLTSRETQYF.

This chain joins TRBV20-1 and TRBJ2-7; the match to TRBD1 covers 8 bases. TRBJ2-5 explains the end of the DNA better; the J call may be wrong. Germline V CDR1 and CDR2: DFQATT, SNEGSKA (reference sequence). This CDR3 is 15 amino acids long. This chain's CDR3 is CSARDSRTGRETQYF. The CDR3 DNA reads as TGCAGTGCTAGAGATTCGAGGACAGGGCGGGAGACCCAGTACTTC.

The chain employs TRBV7-2 and TRBJ2-5, with TRBD2 as a possible D gene (6 bases). V was pared by 2 bases and J by 5 bases, with 9 bases between. Per the germline V gene, CDR1 is SGHTA and CDR2 is FQGNSA. The CDR3 sequence is 13 residues long. CDR3 amino acids: CASSLRRVETQYF. Written as DNA, the CDR3 is TGTGCCAGCAGCTTAAGGAGGGTCGAGACCCAGTACTTC. Using reference TRBV7-2 and TRBJ2-5 for the parts outside the CDR3, the full variable domain is GAGVSQSPSNKVTEKGKDVELRCDPISGHTALYWYRQSLGQGLEFLIYFQGNSAPDKSGLPSDRFSAERTGGSVSTLTIQRTQQEDSAVYLCASSLRRVETQYFGPGTRLLVL.

The rearrangement uses TRBV7-3 and TRBJ2-5, with D unclear. The V end lost 0 bases, the J end lost 7 bases, and 9 bases lay between the germline ends. Germline V gives CDR1 SGHTA, CDR2 FQGTGA. The CDR3 spans 13 residues. This chain's CDR3 is CASSLTTSVTQYF. The DNA of the CDR3 is TGTGCCAGCAGCTTAACAACATCGGTGACCCAGTACTTC.